This T cell receptor (beta chain) comes out of a study of tumor and adjacent non-tumor tissue in lung cancer. In the study overall: The cohort had approximately 12 adenocarcinoma, a couple of squamous cell and 1 small cell patients. Broader study findings: In normal lung, the top 100 clones were significantly more dominant than in tumor. Significantly higher TCR diversity was found in tumor than normal lung.

RNA was extracted from bulk tissue without any cell sorting. Distant lung tissue was collected more than 3 cm away from the tumor edge. Donors were chemotherapy-naive, newly diagnosed lung cancer surgical patients in China, August–late 2014. The CDR3 runs to 15 residues. Germline-derived CDR1 and CDR2 are ENHRY and SYGVKD. For this clonotype: Its antigen is currently unknown. The junction does not match germline at one end; this may be a read error.

A modified ARM-PCR protocol with three rounds of nested PCR amplified TCRbeta. Each CDR3 protein gets one entry after TCRdb re-called the multiplex PCR reads with MiXCR. Here the sample spans roughly 82,000 distinct CDR3 sequences, around three quarters being singletons. This receptor was identified in a woman aged 45 to 65 with non-small cell lung cancer. J is TRBJ1-1 and V is TRBV10-3; 7 positions match TRBD1. Material: distant non-tumor lung tissue. The DNA for the CDR3 is TGTGCCATCAGCCGGGGCAGGGGGGAAAACACTGAAGCTTCCTTT. It translates to CAISRGRGENTEASF.